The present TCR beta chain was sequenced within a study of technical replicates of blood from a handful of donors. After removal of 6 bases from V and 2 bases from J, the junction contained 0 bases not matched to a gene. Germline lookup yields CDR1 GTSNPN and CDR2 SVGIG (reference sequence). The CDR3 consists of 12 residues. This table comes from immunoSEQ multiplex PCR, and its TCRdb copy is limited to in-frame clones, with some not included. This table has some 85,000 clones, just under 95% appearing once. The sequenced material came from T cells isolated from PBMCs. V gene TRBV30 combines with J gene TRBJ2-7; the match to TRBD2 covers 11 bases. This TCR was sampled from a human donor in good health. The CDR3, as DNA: TGTGCCTGTAGCGGGAGGGCCTACGAGCAGTACTTC. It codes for CACSGRAYEQYF.